These 20 T cell receptor beta chains share one sample of origin, sequenced in a study of blood T cells in healthy people across ages. A J-beta primer mix and a sample-barcoded 5' primer were used in a second PCR of roughly 6 to 12 cycles. TCRdb ran MiXCR on the 5' RACE reads and lists one entry per CDR3 protein. The sample has over 1,200,000 distinct CDR3 sequences, approximately 59% seen once; the top ten hold 6.5% to 8.5%. Source material: blood. These receptors were obtained from a man aged 18 to 30 in good health.

The chain carries TRBV20-1 and TRBJ1-4; D remains ambiguous. V gave up 3 bases and J gave up 2 bases, with 10 bases separating them. The CDR3 covers 14 residues. The V gene's germline CDR1 is DFQATT and CDR2 SNEGSKA (reference sequence). This CDR3 is CSARIPGTNEKLFF. CDR3 DNA sequence: TGCAGTGCTAGGATTCCCGGGACTAATGAAAAACTGTTTTTT.

The J gene is TRBJ2-5, the V gene TRBV7-8, with a weak D call TRBD2 (5 bases). The assigned J gene may be wrong: the sequence end matches TRBJ2-1 better. This CDR3 is 18 amino acids long. The germline V gene has CDR1 SGHVS and CDR2 FQNEAQ. The CDR3 DNA follows: TGTGCCAGCAGCTTAGAGCGGTATTGGGCAGAGCTACAAGAGACCCAGTTCTTC. This codes for CASSLERYWAELQETQFF.

The chain recombines TRBV29-1 with TRBJ2-3, with 7 bases aligning to TRBD1. Germline V CDR1 and CDR2: SQVTM, ANQGSEA. Trimming at V came to 3 bases and at J to 2 bases, leaving 14 bases not matched to a gene. The CDR3 has 17 amino acids. This CDR3 is CSVDWSWSGGTTDTQYF. CDR3 DNA sequence: TGCAGCGTTGATTGGTCATGGTCAGGGGGAACCACAGATACGCAGTATTTT.

V and J are TRBV7-2 and TRBJ2-1; D gene unclear. The V and J ends lost 2 bases and 7 bases respectively, with 9 bases between them. The CDR3 extends over 13 amino acids. Germline assignment: CDR1 SGHTA and CDR2 FQGNSA. The CDR3, as DNA: TGTGCCAGCAGCTTAAGGGTGAGAAATGAGCAGTTCTTC. Translated: CASSLRVRNEQFF.

V is TRBV12-3 or TRBV12-4 and J is TRBJ1-1; tentatively, D is TRBD1 (5 bases). The CDR3 sequence is 13 residues long. The ends were cut back, 5 bases at V and 3 bases at J, with 10 bases in the middle. CDR3 sequence reads: CASSQRTYTEAFF. Here the CDR3 DNA reads TGTGCCAGCAGTCAGCGGACATACACTGAAGCTTTCTTT.

The chain has TRBV12-3 or TRBV12-4 and TRBJ1-1; D remains unclear. V was pared by 3 bases and J by 6 bases, with 11 bases between. The CDR3 has 13 amino acids. CDR3 region: CASSFKPRPEAFF. CDR3 bases: TGTGCCAGCAGTTTTAAGCCAAGGCCTGAAGCTTTCTTT.

V usage is TRBV7-2 and J usage is TRBJ1-1; 10 bases line up with TRBD1. The CDR3 runs to 15 residues. Per the germline V gene, CDR1 is SGHTA and CDR2 is FQGNSA. V was pared by 4 bases and J by 7 bases, with 9 bases of the junction left unmatched. Here the CDR3 DNA reads TGTGCCAGCAGCTACCTCCGGGACAGGGGCGTTGAAGCTTTCTTT. Translating it yields CASSYLRDRGVEAFF. The whole variable domain, filled in from reference TRBV7-2 and TRBJ1-1, reads GAGVSQSPSNKVTEKGKDVELRCDPISGHTALYWYRQSLGQGLEFLIYFQGNSAPDKSGLPSDRFSAERTGGSVSTLTIQRTQQEDSAVYLCASSYLRDRGVEAFFGQGTRLTVV.

The rearrangement uses TRBV9 and TRBJ2-5; a possible D gene is TRBD1 (6 bases). The CDR3 has 15 amino acids. Germline assignment: CDR1 SGDLS and CDR2 YYNGEE. Trimming took off 0 bases at V and 4 bases at J, with 13 bases between the two ends. The chain's CDR3 is CASSVDRDKGETQYF. CDR3 nucleotides: TGTGCCAGCAGCGTAGATAGGGACAAAGGAGAGACCCAGTACTTC.

This clonotype has at least ten counts. The chain employs TRBV29-1 and TRBJ2-7, with D perhaps TRBD1 (6 bases). Trimming removed 4 bases from V and 0 bases from J, with 16 bases in between. CDR1 and CDR2 from the germline V gene are SQVTM and ANQGSEA. This CDR3 region has 15 residues. CDR3: CSVGRSVGASYEQYF. DNA of the CDR3: TGCAGCGTTGGGCGGAGTGTGGGGGCCTCCTACGAGCAGTACTTC.

The chain carries TRBV4-2 and TRBJ2-4; possibly TRBD1 for D (5 bases). Germline V CDR1 and CDR2: LGHNA, YNFKEQ. Trimming took 0 bases from V and 4 from J, leaving 10 bases between them. The CDR3 extends over 15 amino acids. The CDR3: CASSQDRAGKNIQYF. The CDR3 nucleotides are TGTGCCAGCAGCCAAGATAGGGCAGGGAAAAACATTCAGTACTTC.

A few counts support this clonotype. The V call is TRBV10-2, the J call TRBJ2-5, with D unresolved. Germline V CDR1 and CDR2: WSHSY, SAAADI. V was trimmed by 2 bases and J by 7 bases, leaving 11 bases between them. The CDR3 is made up of 13 amino acids. The CDR3 loop reads CASSETVIGTQYF. CDR3 DNA sequence: TGCGCCAGCAGTGAGACTGTCATCGGGACCCAGTACTTC.

V is TRBV12-3 or TRBV12-4 and J is TRBJ1-2; D is perhaps TRBD1 (6 bases). The V end lost 5 bases, the J end lost 8 bases, and 18 bases lay between the germline ends. CDR3 length: 14 residues. The CDR3 DNA reads TGTGCCAGCAGTCCGGGGAGGGGGGACAACGGCTACACCTTC. Translating it yields CASSPGRGDNGYTF.

The chain has TRBV5-4 and TRBJ2-1; TRBD2 matches at 14 bases. J gave up 9 bases and V 6 bases, and 5 bases lay outside the gene matches. Germline values: CDR1 SGHNT, CDR2 YYREEE (reference sequence). The CDR3 is made up of 14 amino acids. CDR3 sequence: CASTPGLAGAEQFF. The CDR3 nucleotides read TGTGCCAGCACACCGGGACTAGCGGGAGCTGAGCAGTTCTTC. The complete variable domain, with remaining parts taken from reference TRBV5-4 and TRBJ2-1, reads ETGVTQSPTHLIKTRGQQVTLRCSSQSGHNTVSWYQQALGQGPQFIFQYYREEENGRGNFPPRFSGLQFPNYSSELNVNALELDDSALYLCASTPGLAGAEQFFGPGTRLTVL.

This chain connects TRBV5-1 to TRBJ2-1; no reliable D call. Looked up from germline, CDR1 is SGHRS and CDR2 is YFSETQ. The length of the CDR3 is 15 residues. Trimming took off 2 bases at V and 5 bases at J, with 14 bases between the two ends. CDR3 region: CASSLYPNDNNEQFF. The CDR3 coding sequence is TGCGCCAGCAGCTTATACCCCAACGATAACAATGAGCAGTTCTTC.

The J gene is TRBJ2-7, the V gene TRBV29-1; maybe TRBD2 (5 bases). Germline loops: CDR1 SQVTM, CDR2 ANQGSEA. V was shortened by 5 bases and J by 6 bases, with 11 bases between the two germline ends. CDR3 length: 11 residues. CDR3 in DNA: TGCAGCGTTTTACGAGGGCGCGAGCAGTACTTC. Translated, it gives CSVLRGREQYF.

This clonotype was detected many times. This sequence joins TRBV20-1 and TRBJ2-6; TRBD1 aligns across 9 bases. The CDR3 is made up of 16 amino acids. The germline V gene encodes CDR1 DFQATT and CDR2 SNEGSKA (reference sequence). The ends lost 6 bases at V and 2 bases at J; junction bases unmatched: 8. The CDR3 DNA reads TGCAGTGCGGACCGGGACAGGGCAACTGGGGCCAACGTCCTGACTTTC. Translation: CSADRDRATGANVLTF.

This clonotype was observed a few times. The chain has TRBV29-1 and TRBJ2-5; TRBD1 might be the D (5 bases). This CDR3 is built from 14 residues. Looked up from germline, CDR1 is SQVTM and CDR2 is ANQGSEA. Deletions cut 2 bases from V and 2 bases from J, with 12 bases between. The CDR3, as DNA: TGCAGCGTTGAACACGCAGGGATTCAAGAGACCCAGTACTTC. It codes for CSVEHAGIQETQYF. Supplemented by reference TRBV29-1 and TRBJ2-5, the full variable domain reads SAVISQKPSRDICQRGTSLTIQCQVDSQVTMMFWYRQQPGQSLTLIATANQGSEATYESGFVIDKFPISRPNLTFSTLTVSNMSPEDSSIYLCSVEHAGIQETQYFGPGTRLLVL.

The chain carries TRBV6-1 and TRBJ2-7; maybe TRBD1 (6 bases). Trimming shortened V by 1 base and J by 3 bases, and 10 bases separated the two germline ends. Germline V gene sequence: CDR1 MNHNS, CDR2 SASEGT. The CDR3 is 14 amino acids. DNA of the CDR3: TGTGCCAGCAGTGAAGGGGGGCTCATCTACGAGCAGTACTTC. Translated, it gives CASSEGGLIYEQYF.

This clonotype came up once. The gene calls are TRBV6-6 and TRBJ2-5, with TRBD2 matching 9 bases. CDR1 and CDR2 from the germline V gene are MNHNY and SVGAGI (reference sequence). The ends lost 11 bases at V and 4 bases at J; junction bases unmatched: 5. The CDR3 sequence is 12 residues long. CDR3 amino acids: CACGLALETQYF. In DNA form, the CDR3 reads TGTGCCTGTGGACTAGCGTTAGAGACCCAGTACTTC.

This chain joins TRBV2 and TRBJ2-1; the D call may be TRBD1 or TRBD2 (5 bases each). The better agreement between TRBJ2-7 and the DNA end casts doubt on the J call. The CDR3 is 14 amino acids. Germline V gene sequence: CDR1 SNHLY, CDR2 FYNNEI. For the CDR3, the DNA is TGTGCCAGCAGCGGGGACCGAGGGTACAATGAGCAGTACTTC. It translates to CASSGDRGYNEQYF.